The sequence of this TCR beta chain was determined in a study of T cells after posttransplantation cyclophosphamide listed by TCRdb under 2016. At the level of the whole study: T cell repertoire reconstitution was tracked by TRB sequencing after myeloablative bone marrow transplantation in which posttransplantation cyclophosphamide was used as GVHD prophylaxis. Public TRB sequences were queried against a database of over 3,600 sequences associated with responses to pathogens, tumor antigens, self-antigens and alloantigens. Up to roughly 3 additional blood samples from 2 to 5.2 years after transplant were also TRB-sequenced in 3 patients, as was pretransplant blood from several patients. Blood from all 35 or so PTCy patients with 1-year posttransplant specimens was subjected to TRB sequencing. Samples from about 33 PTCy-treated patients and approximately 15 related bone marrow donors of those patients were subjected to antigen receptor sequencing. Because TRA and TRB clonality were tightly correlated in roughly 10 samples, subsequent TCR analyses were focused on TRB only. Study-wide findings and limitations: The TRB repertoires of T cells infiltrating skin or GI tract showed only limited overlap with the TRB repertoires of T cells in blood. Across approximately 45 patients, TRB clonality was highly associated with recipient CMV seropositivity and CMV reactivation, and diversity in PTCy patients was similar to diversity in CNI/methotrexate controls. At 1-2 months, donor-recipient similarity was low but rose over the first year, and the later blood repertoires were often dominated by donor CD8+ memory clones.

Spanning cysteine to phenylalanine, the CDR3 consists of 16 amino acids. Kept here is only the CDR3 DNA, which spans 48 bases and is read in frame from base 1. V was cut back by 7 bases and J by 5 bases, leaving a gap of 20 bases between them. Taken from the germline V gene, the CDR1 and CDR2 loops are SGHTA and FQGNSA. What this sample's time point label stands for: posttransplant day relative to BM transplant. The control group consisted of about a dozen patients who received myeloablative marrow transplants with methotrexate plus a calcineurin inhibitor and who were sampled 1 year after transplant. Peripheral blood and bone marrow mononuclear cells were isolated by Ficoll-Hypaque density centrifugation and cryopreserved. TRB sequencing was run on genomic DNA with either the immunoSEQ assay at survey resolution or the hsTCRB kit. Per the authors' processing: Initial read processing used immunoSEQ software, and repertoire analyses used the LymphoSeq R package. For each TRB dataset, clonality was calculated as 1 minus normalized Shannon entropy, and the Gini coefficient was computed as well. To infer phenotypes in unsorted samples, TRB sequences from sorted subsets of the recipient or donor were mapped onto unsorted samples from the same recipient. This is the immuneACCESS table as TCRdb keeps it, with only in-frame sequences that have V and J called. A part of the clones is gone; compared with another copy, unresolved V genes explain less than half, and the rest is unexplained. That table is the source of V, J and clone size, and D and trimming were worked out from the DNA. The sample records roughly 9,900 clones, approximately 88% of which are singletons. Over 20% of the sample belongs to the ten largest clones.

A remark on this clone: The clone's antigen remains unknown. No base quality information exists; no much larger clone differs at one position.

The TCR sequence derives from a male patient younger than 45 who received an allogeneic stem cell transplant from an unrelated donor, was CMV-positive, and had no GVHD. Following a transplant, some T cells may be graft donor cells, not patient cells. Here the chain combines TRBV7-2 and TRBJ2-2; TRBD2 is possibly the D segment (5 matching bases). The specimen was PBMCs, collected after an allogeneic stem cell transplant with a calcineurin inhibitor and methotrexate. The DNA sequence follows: TGTGCCAGCATCGGCATGAGGGCCTCGGGAACCGGGGAGCTGTTTTTT. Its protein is CASIGMRASGTGELFF.